These 17 T cell receptor beta chains were sequenced from one sample in a study of T-cell memory formation after mild COVID-19. TCRdb re-derived calls from the 5' RACE reads in MiXCR, one entry per CDR3 protein. The table includes roughly 13,000 distinct CDR3 sequences, around 12% detected once. Material for sequencing was PBMCs or a T cell subset sorted from them (not recorded which). These receptors were taken from an adult woman who had mild COVID-19 (a few samples of this study predate the infection). Cell type and time point are not known.

Regarding this clonotype: Being one base from a much bigger clone, this may be a read error. CDR3 in amino acids: CATSAGQDIYEKYF. CDR3 coding DNA: TGTGCCACCAGTGCGGGACAGGACATCTACGAGAAGTACTTC. This rearrangement joins TRBV24-1 to TRBJ2-7; 8 positions match TRBD1. The CDR3 is made up of 14 amino acids. CDR1 KGHDR and CDR2 SFDVKD come from the germline V gene.

This clonotype was counted only a few times. Possible read error: a much larger clone is one base away. The chain carries TRBV7-6 and TRBJ1-6, with 9 bases identical to TRBD1. Germline assignment: CDR1 SGHVS and CDR2 FNYEAQ. The V and J ends lost 3 bases and 10 bases, in that order; junction bases with no gene match: 10. The CDR3 consists of 16 residues. Written as DNA, the CDR3 is TGTGCCAGCAGCTTCCGACAGGGGGGAAACAAGTCACCCCTCCACTTT. This translates into CASSFRQGGNKSPLHF.

This clonotype was found many times. The chain couples TRBV20-1 to TRBJ2-3; possible D gene TRBD2, 6 bases. Looked up from germline, CDR1 is DFQATT and CDR2 is SNEGSKA (reference sequence). V lost 5 bases to trimming and J lost 4 bases, with 13 bases between them. The CDR3 runs to 13 residues. The CDR3 sequence: CSAPGTVADTQYF. The DNA of the CDR3 is TGCAGTGCTCCCGGGACTGTGGCAGATACGCAGTATTTT.

This clonotype was detected ten times or more. This chain links TRBV5-1 with TRBJ2-5; 10 bases map to TRBD2. CDR3 length equals 17 residues. V lost 0 bases to trimming and J lost 2 bases; unmatched junction nucleotides: 7. Per germline, CDR1 SGHRS and CDR2 YFSETQ. CDR3 nucleotide sequence: TGCGCCAGCAGCTTGGTAGTGGGACTAGCGTTTCAAGAGACCCAGTACTTC. Residues: CASSLVVGLAFQETQYF.

This clonotype appeared many times. This chain connects TRBV20-1 to TRBJ2-3; 7 bases fit TRBD2. The trim removed 1 base at V and 1 base at J, leaving 11 bases unmatched. Germline V lookup: CDR1 DFQATT, CDR2 SNEGSKA (reference sequence). The length of the CDR3 is 17 residues. CDR3 loop: CSARVWEASGRTDTQYF. The CDR3 DNA reads TGCAGTGCTAGAGTTTGGGAGGCTAGCGGACGCACAGATACGCAGTATTTT.

This clonotype has at least ten counts. CDR3 sequence: CASRPTSPSTDTQYF. The DNA of the CDR3 is TGTGCCAGCAGGCCAACCAGCCCTAGCACAGATACGCAGTATTTT. This sequence joins TRBV6-5 and TRBJ2-3; D ambiguous. Germline CDR1 is MNHEY and CDR2 is SVGAGI. The CDR3 is made up of 15 amino acids. Trimming removed 6 bases from V and 0 bases from J, with 13 bases in between.

This clonotype was seen repeatedly, ten times or more. The rearrangement joins TRBV13 to TRBJ2-3, with D perhaps TRBD2 (5 bases). Deletions cut 4 bases from V and 7 bases from J, with 21 bases between. This CDR3 is 16 amino acids long. CDR1 and CDR2 (germline): PRHDT, FYEKMQ (reference sequence). CDR3 bases: TGTGCCAGCAGCTCAGAGGAGTCCCCGGGGAAATATACGCAGTATTTT. This sequence encodes CASSSEESPGKYTQYF.

At least ten counts were recorded for this clonotype. The CDR3 region is CATSDFTGKETQYF. The CDR3 bases are TGTGCCACCAGTGATTTTACAGGGAAGGAGACCCAGTACTTC. The chain carries TRBV24-1 and TRBJ2-5; D is possibly TRBD1 (6 bases). CDR1 is KGHDR and CDR2 is SFDVKD in the germline V gene. The CDR3 has 14 residues. Trimming pared 1 base from V and 5 bases from J, leaving 10 bases between.

In its sample, this clonotype was seen many times. This chain links TRBV29-1 with TRBJ1-2; no reliable D call. This CDR3 is built from 13 residues. V was trimmed by 7 bases and J by 3 bases, leaving 15 bases between them. Germline loops: CDR1 SQVTM, CDR2 ANQGSEA. CDR3 nucleotide sequence: TGCAGCGCCCTAGACGGGGAAGACTATGGCTACACCTTC. Amino acids: CSALDGEDYGYTF. The full variable domain, completed using reference TRBV29-1 and TRBJ1-2, is SAVISQKPSRDICQRGTSLTIQCQVDSQVTMMFWYRQQPGQSLTLIATANQGSEATYESGFVIDKFPISRPNLTFSTLTVSNMSPEDSSIYLCSALDGEDYGYTFGSGTRLTVV.

This clonotype was found many times. The V and J genes are TRBV7-3 and TRBJ2-3, with 7 bases matching TRBD2. The CDR3 covers 12 residues. Germline CDR1 SGHTA, CDR2 FQGTGA. V gave up 3 bases and J gave up 8 bases; unmatched junction bases: 2. The CDR3 sequence is CASSLGGGTQYF. The CDR3 DNA follows: TGTGCCAGCAGCTTGGGCGGGGGTACGCAGTATTTT. Using reference TRBV7-3 and TRBJ2-3 for the parts outside the CDR3, the full variable domain is GAGVSQTPSNKVTEKGKYVELRCDPISGHTALYWYRQSLGQGPEFLIYFQGTGAADDSGLPNDRFFAVRPEGSVSTLKIQRTERGDSAVYLCASSLGGGTQYFGPGTRLTVL.

By proportion, this clonotype is medium-sized (0.01 to 0.1%). This chain uses TRBV5-1 with TRBJ2-7, with TRBD2 identical over 7 bases. There are 14 residues in the CDR3. With 4 bases clipped from V and 5 bases from J, the junction kept 9 bases outside the gene matches. The germline gives CDR1 SGHRS, CDR2 YFSETQ. The CDR3 sequence: CASSAGDFQDEQYF. The CDR3 DNA reads as TGCGCCAGCAGCGCGGGGGACTTTCAGGACGAGCAGTACTTC.

This clonotype was recorded once. The chain is built from TRBV29-1 and TRBJ2-7; no clear D. This CDR3 is built from 11 residues. Per germline, CDR1 SQVTM and CDR2 ANQGSEA. The V end lost 6 bases, the J end lost 7 bases, and 13 bases lay between the germline ends. Here the CDR3 DNA reads TGCAGCGTCCGGGTCGTAGGGGAGCAGTACTTC. Translating it yields CSVRVVGEQYF.

At least ten counts were recorded for this clonotype. Relative to the germline gene, one junction end is altered; a read error may explain this. The chain carries TRBV7-2 and TRBJ2-5; 10 bases line up with TRBD2. Germline V lookup: CDR1 SGHTA, CDR2 FQGNSA. CDR3 length equals 12 residues. The CDR3 protein is CASSFEREGLHF. The CDR3 coding sequence is TGTGCCAGCAGCTTTGAGCGGGAGGGCCTGCACTTC.

The CDR3 is CASSLSVDSYNEQFF. CDR3 nucleotides: TGTGCCAGCAGCTTAAGCGTGGACTCCTACAATGAGCAGTTCTTC. V gene TRBV7-6 combines with J gene TRBJ2-1; D is uncertain. This CDR3 region has 15 residues. V shed 2 bases and J shed 0 bases, with 8 bases lying between them. CDR1 and CDR2 from the germline V gene are SGHVS and FNYEAQ. Complete variable domain (other parts from reference TRBV7-6 and TRBJ2-1): GAGVSQSPRYKVTKRGQDVALRCDPISGHVSLYWYRQALGQGPEFLTYFNYEAQQDKSGLPNDRFSAERPEGSISTLTIQRTEQRDSAMYRCASSLSVDSYNEQFFGPGTRLTVL.

This clonotype occurred many times. V gene TRBV7-8 combines with J gene TRBJ2-1; 10 bases match TRBD2. Germline values: CDR1 SGHVS, CDR2 FQNEAQ. CDR3 size: 16 residues. Trimming cost V 2 bases and J 5 bases; bases outside gene matches: 6. The CDR3 reads CASSLRAGGFHNEQFF. The CDR3 DNA reads as TGTGCCAGCAGCTTACGAGCGGGAGGGTTCCACAATGAGCAGTTCTTC. The full variable domain, in which reference TRBV7-8 and TRBJ2-1 provide the parts outside the CDR3, is GAGVSQSPRYKVAKRGQDVALRCDPISGHVSLFWYQQALGQGPEFLTYFQNEAQLDKSGLPSDRFFAERPEGSVSTLKIQRTQQEDSAVYLCASSLRAGGFHNEQFFGPGTRLTVL.

Ten or more counts support this clonotype. The chain has TRBV15 and TRBJ1-2; 7 nucleotides agree with TRBD1. Germline loops: CDR1 LNHNV, CDR2 YYDKDF (reference sequence). The CDR3 spans 14 residues. With 5 bases clipped from V and 8 bases from J, the junction kept 11 bases outside the gene matches. The CDR3 DNA follows: TGTGCCACCAGCCCCGACAGGGCCCCTTGGGGCTACACCTTC. The encoded protein is CATSPDRAPWGYTF.

This clonotype was recorded many times. This chain joins TRBV5-6 and TRBJ1-2, with 7 nucleotides matching TRBD1. CDR3 size: 13 residues. Germline V lookup: CDR1 SGHDT, CDR2 YYEEEE. V was clipped by 4 bases and J by 2 bases; unmatched bases: 2. CDR3 DNA: TGTGCCAGCAGCGCGGGACAGAACTATGGCTACACCTTC. Amino acid sequence: CASSAGQNYGYTF. Based on the CDR3 plus reference TRBV5-6 and TRBJ1-2, the full variable domain is DAGVTQSPTHLIKTRGQQVTLRCSPKSGHDTVSWYQQALGQGPQFIFQYYEEEERQRGNFPDRFSGHQFPNYSSELNVNALLLGDSALYLCASSAGQNYGYTFGSGTRLTVV.